These T cell receptor beta chains were read from a single sample in a study of cytomegalovirus exposure and HLA in healthy donors. Data came from immunoSEQ multiplex PCR; TCRdb stores just in-frame clones and leaves some out. Here the sample spans about 130,000 clones, approximately 78% being singletons. Sample: PBMCs. Receptor source: a man aged 35 to 55 in good health and CMV-seronegative. CDR3s include the opening cysteine and the closing phenylalanine or tryptophan. Each record gives: D gene, clone size, J gene, V gene, CDR3 protein, CDR3 DNA. D genes are given only for firm matches. Not all rows give a size; the values are once, few, many and, for expanded clones, a class.

>-|-|TRBJ2-7|TRBV4-3
CASSQGLRNYEQYF
TGCGCCAGCAGCCAGGGGCTCCGCAACTACGAGCAGTACTTC
>-|once|TRBJ1-2|TRBV5-1
CASSMDRANYGYTF
TGCGCCAGCTCCATGGACAGAGCTAACTATGGCTACACCTTC
>TRBD1|-|TRBJ2-7|TRBV5-1
CASSLPTGLSSYEQYF
TGCGCCAGCAGCTTGCCGACAGGGCTGAGCTCCTACGAGCAGTACTTC
>-|-|TRBJ1-4|TRBV18
CASSPRTGTIGEKLFF
TGTGCCAGCTCACCACGAACCGGGACAATCGGTGAAAAACTGTTTTTT
>-|-|TRBJ1-2|TRBV19
CASSARTRDGYTF
TGTGCCAGTAGTGCCCGGACAAGAGATGGCTACACCTTC
>-|-|TRBJ1-3|TRBV29-1
CSVGGSPASGNTIYF
TGCAGCGTTGGAGGATCCCCTGCAAGTGGAAACACCATATATTTT
>TRBD1|-|TRBJ2-7|TRBV6-5
CASSYSAGQVYEQYF
TGTGCCAGCAGTTACTCGGCAGGACAGGTATACGAGCAGTACTTC
>-|-|TRBJ2-5|TRBV5-8
CASSSGNRPYQETQYF
TGTGCCAGCAGCTCGGGCAACAGGCCTTACCAAGAGACCCAGTACTTC
>TRBD1|-|TRBJ2-5|TRBV5-1
CASSSGQGTREETQYF
TGCGCCAGCAGCTCGGGACAGGGGACGCGGGAAGAGACCCAGTACTTC
>-|-|TRBJ2-7|TRBV7-9
CASSRATGEGQYF
TGTGCCAGCAGCCGAGCGACAGGGGAGGGGCAGTACTTC
>-|-|TRBJ2-4|TRBV19
CASLSVKNIQYF
TGTGCCAGTTTATCCGTCAAAAACATTCAGTACTTC
>TRBD2|-|TRBJ2-3|TRBV7-9
CASSLTGGETDTQYF
TGTGCCAGCAGCTTAACTGGGGGGGAGACGGATACGCAGTATTTT
>-|-|TRBJ1-1|TRBV29-1
CSVAQVMNTEAFF
TGCAGCGTGGCTCAGGTGATGAACACTGAAGCTTTCTTT
>TRBD1|-|TRBJ1-4|TRBV2
CASSGTGATNEKLFF
TGTGCCAGCAGTGGCACAGGGGCAACTAATGAAAAACTGTTTTTT
>-|-|TRBJ1-1|TRBV6-6
CASSRQETPAAFF
TGTGCCAGCAGTAGACAGGAGACCCCGGCGGCTTTCTTT
>TRBD2|-|TRBJ2-4|TRBV28
CASVGLAGKGNIQYF
TGTGCCAGTGTAGGACTAGCGGGGAAGGGGAACATTCAGTACTTC
>-|-|TRBJ2-6|TRBV19
CASMEGALVGANGLTF
TGTGCCAGTATGGAGGGGGCACTAGTTGGGGCCAACGGCCTGACTTTC
>TRBD1|-|TRBJ1-4|TRBV19
CASREGTATNEKLFF
TGTGCCAGTAGAGAAGGGACAGCAACTAATGAAAAACTGTTTTTT
>-|-|TRBJ1-2|TRBV7-8
CASSLERRTSNYGYTF
TGTGCCAGCAGCTTAGAGAGGAGAACTTCAAACTATGGCTACACCTTC
>-|-|TRBJ1-1|TRBV5-6
CASSPPGLLAEAFF
TGTGCCAGCAGCCCGCCGGGACTATTGGCCGAAGCTTTCTTT
>-|few|TRBJ1-4|TRBV7-2
CASSLALGGVATNEKLFF
TGTGCCAGCAGCTTAGCGTTAGGGGGGGTAGCAACTAATGAAAAACTGTTTTTT
>-|-|TRBJ2-1|TRBV5-1
CASSSGRWSYNEQFF
TGCGCCAGCAGCTCAGGCAGGTGGTCCTACAATGAGCAGTTCTTC
>TRBD2|-|TRBJ2-7|TRBV18
CASSPGTGGGAEQYF
TGTGCCAGCTCACCAGGGACCGGGGGGGGCGCCGAGCAGTACTTC
>-|-|TRBJ2-1|TRBV6-5
CASSYATRDFKWFF
TGTGCCAGCAGTTACGCTACGAGGGACTTCAAGTGGTTCTTC
>-|-|TRBJ2-5|TRBV9
CASSVVGGMGETQYF
TGTGCCAGCAGCGTAGTTGGGGGGATGGGAGAGACCCAGTACTTC
>TRBD2|few|TRBJ2-1|TRBV27
CASSFGTSGRGEQFF
TGTGCCAGCAGTTTTGGGACTAGCGGGCGGGGTGAGCAGTTCTTC
>-|-|TRBJ1-3|TRBV5-1
CASSTGTNSGNTIYF
TGCGCCAGCAGCACAGGGACAAACTCTGGAAACACCATATATTTT
>-|-|TRBJ1-1|TRBV19
CASSISIGTEAFF
TGTGCCAGTAGTATATCTATTGGCACTGAAGCTTTCTTT